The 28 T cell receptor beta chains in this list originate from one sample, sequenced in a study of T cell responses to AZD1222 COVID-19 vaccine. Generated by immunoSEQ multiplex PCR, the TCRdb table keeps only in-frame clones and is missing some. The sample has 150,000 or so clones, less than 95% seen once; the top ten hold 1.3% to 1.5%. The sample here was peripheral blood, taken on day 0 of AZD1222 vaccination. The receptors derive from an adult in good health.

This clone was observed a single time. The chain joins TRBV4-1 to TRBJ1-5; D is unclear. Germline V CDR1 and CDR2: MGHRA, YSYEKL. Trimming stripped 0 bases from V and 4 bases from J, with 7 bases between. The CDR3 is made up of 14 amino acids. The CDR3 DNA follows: TGCGCCAGCAGCCAAGAAGAGAGAAATCAGCCCCAGCATTTT. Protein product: CASSQEERNQPQHF.

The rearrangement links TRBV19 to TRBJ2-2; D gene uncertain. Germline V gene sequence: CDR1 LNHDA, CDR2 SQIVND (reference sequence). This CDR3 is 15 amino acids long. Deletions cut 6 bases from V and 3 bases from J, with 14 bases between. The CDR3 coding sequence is TGTGCCAGTAGCCCGGGCGACACTTACACCGGGGAGCTGTTTTTT. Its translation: CASSPGDTYTGELFF.

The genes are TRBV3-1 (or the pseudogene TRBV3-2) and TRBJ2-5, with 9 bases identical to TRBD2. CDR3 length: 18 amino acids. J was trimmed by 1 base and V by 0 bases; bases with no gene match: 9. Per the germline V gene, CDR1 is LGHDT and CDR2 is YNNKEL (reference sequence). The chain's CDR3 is CASSQDFGGGAVQETQYF. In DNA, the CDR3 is TGTGCCAGCAGCCAAGATTTCGGCGGGGGGGCGGTCCAAGAGACCCAGTACTTC.

CDR3 DNA: TGTGCCAGCAGCTTAGTCAGCTATGGCTACACCTTC. It specifies CASSLVSYGYTF. The V and J genes are TRBV11-2 and TRBJ1-2; D gene unclear. Germline V gene sequence: CDR1 SGHAT, CDR2 FQNNGV. The CDR3 sequence is 12 residues long. The V end lost 1 base, the J end lost 4 bases, and 4 bases lay between the germline ends.

The CDR3 spells CASSLPISRDYGYTF. The CDR3 nucleotides are TGTGCCAGCAGCTTGCCTATCTCGAGGGACTATGGCTACACCTTC. The rearrangement joins TRBV13 to TRBJ1-2; D call uncertain. The germline CDR1 and CDR2 sequences are PRHDT and FYEKMQ (reference sequence). Trimming removed 3 bases at V and 3 bases at J, with 14 bases between. CDR3 length equals 15 residues.

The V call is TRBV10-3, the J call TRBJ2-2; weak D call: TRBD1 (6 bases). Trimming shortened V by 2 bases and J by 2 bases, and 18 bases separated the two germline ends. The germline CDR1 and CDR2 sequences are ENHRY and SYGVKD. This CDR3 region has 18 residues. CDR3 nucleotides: TGTGCCATCAGTGAGGGACATCAGGGGTGGATTAACACCGGGGAGCTGTTTTTT. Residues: CAISEGHQGWINTGELFF.

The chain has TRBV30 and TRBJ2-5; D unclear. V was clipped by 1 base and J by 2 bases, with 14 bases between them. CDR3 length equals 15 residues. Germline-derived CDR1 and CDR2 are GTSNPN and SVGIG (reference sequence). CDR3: CAWSDGPSLQETQYF. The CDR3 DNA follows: TGTGCCTGGAGTGATGGGCCTTCTCTTCAAGAGACCCAGTACTTC.

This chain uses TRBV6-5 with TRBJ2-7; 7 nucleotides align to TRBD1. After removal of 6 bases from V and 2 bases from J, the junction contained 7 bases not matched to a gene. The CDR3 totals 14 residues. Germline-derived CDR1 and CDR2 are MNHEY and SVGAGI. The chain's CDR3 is CASSTRDSPYEQYF. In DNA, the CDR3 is TGTGCCAGCAGCACCCGGGACAGCCCCTACGAGCAGTACTTC.

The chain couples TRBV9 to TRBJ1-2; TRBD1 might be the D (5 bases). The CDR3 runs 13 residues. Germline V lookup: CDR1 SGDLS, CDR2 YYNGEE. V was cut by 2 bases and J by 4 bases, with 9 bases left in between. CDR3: CASSVSTAYGYTF. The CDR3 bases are TGTGCCAGCAGCGTTTCGACAGCCTATGGCTACACCTTC. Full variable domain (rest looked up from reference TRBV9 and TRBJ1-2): DSGVTQTPKHLITATGQRVTLRCSPRSGDLSVYWYQQSLDQGLQFLIQYYNGEERAKGNILERFSAQQFPDLHSELNLSSLELGDSALYFCASSVSTAYGYTFGSGTRLTVV.

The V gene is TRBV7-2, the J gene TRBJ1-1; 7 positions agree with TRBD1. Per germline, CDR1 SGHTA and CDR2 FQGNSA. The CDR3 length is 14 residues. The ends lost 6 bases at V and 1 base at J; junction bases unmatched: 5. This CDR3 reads CASRQGPGNTEAFF. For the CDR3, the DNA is TGTGCCAGCAGACAGGGGCCGGGGAACACTGAAGCTTTCTTT.

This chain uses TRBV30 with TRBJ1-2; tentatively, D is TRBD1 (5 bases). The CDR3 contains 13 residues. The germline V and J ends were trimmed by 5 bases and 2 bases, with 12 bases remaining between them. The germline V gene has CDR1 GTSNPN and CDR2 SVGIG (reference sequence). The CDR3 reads CAWGGAVNYGYTF. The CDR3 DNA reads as TGTGCCTGGGGCGGGGCCGTAAACTATGGCTACACCTTC.

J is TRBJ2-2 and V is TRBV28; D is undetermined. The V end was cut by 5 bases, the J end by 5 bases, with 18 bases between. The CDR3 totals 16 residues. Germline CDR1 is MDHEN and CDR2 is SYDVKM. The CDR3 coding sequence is TGTGCCAGCAGTCTCCCCGACGCGCCTCGAACCGGGGAGCTGTTTTTT. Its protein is CASSLPDAPRTGELFF.

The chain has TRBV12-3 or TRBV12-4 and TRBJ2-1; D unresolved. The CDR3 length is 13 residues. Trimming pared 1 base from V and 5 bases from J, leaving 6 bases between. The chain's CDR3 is CASSLGPNNEQFF. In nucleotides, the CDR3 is TGTGCCAGCAGTTTAGGCCCAAACAATGAGCAGTTCTTC.

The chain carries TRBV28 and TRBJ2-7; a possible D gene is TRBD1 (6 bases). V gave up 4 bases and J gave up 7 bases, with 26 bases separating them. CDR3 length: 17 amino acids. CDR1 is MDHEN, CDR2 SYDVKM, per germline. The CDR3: CASSSQGATRKKKEQYF. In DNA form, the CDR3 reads TGTGCCAGCAGTTCACAGGGTGCTACGAGGAAGAAAAAGGAGCAGTACTTC.

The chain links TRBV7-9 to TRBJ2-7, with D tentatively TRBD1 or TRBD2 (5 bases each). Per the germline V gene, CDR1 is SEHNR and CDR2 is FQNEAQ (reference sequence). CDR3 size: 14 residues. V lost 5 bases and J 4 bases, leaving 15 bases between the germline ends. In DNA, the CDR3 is TGTGCCAGCAGCCCAGGGACGGAAAAGTACGAGCAGTACTTC. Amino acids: CASSPGTEKYEQYF. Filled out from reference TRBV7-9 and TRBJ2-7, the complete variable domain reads DTGVSQNPRHKITKRGQNVTFRCDPISEHNRLYWYRQTLGQGPEFLTYFQNEAQLEKSRLLSDRFSAERPKGSFSTLEIQRTEQGDSAMYLCASSPGTEKYEQYFGPGTRLTVT.

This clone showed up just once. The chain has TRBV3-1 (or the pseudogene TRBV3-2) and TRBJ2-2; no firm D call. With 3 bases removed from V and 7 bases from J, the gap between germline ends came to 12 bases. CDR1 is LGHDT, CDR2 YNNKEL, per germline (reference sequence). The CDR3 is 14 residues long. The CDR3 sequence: CASSQRVAGGELFF. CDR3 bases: TGTGCCAGCAGCCAGAGAGTGGCAGGCGGGGAGCTGTTTTTT.

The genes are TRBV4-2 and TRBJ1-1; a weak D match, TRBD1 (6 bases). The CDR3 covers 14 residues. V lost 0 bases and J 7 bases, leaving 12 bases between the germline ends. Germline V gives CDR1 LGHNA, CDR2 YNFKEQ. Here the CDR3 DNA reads TGTGCCAGCAGCCAAGATCTAGGGACAATTGAAGCTTTCTTT. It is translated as CASSQDLGTIEAFF.

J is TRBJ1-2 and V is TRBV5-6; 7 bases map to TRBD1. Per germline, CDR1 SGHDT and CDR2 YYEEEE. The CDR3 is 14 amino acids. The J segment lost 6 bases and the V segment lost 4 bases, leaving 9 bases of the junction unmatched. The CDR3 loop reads CASSPAPGGNGYTF. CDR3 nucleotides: TGTGCCAGCAGCCCCGCGCCAGGGGGTAATGGCTACACCTTC.

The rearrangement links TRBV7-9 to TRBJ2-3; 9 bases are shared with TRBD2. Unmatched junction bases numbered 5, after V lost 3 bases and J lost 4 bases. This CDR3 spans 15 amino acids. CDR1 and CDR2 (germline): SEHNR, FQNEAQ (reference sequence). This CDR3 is CASSFAEREADTQYF. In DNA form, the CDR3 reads TGTGCCAGCAGCTTTGCCGAGCGGGAGGCAGATACGCAGTATTTT.

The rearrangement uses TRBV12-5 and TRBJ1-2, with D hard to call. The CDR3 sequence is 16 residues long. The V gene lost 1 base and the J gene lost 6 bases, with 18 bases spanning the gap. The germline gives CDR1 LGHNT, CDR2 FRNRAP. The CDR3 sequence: CASGLARPLGDDGYTF. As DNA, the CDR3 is TGTGCTAGTGGTTTGGCCCGACCCTTGGGAGATGATGGCTACACCTTC.

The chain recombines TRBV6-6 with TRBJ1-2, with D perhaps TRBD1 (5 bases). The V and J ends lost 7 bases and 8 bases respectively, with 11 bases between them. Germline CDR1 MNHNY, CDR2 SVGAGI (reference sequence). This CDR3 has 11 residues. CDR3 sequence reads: CASTREGGYTF. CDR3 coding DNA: TGTGCCAGCACAAGGGAGGGGGGCTACACCTTC.

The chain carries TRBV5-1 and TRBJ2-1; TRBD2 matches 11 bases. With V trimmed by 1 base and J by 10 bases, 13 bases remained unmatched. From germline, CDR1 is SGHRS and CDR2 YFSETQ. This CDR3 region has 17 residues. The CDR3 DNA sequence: TGCGCCAGCAGCTTGAGGGAGACTAGCGGGGAGGGTTGGGAGCAGTTCTTC. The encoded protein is CASSLRETSGEGWEQFF.

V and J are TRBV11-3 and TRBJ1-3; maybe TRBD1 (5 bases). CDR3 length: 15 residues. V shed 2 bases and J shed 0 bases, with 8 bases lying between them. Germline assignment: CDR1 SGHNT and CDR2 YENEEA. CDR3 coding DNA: TGTGCCAGCAGCTTAAGGGGCGACTCTGGAAACACCATATATTTT. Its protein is CASSLRGDSGNTIYF.

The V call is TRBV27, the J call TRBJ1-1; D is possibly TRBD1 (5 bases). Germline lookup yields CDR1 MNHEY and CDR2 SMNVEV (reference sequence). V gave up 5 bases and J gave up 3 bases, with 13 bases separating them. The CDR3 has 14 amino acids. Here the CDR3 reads CASSPPGGYTEAFF. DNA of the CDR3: TGTGCCAGCAGTCCCCCTGGGGGATACACTGAAGCTTTCTTT.

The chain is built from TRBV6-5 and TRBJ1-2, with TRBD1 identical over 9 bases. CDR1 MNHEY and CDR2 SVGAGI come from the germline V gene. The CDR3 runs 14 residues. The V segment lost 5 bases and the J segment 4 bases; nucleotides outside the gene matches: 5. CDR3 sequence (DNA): TGTGCCAGCAGTACAGGGGGCGCAGGCTATGGCTACACCTTC. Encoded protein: CASSTGGAGYGYTF.

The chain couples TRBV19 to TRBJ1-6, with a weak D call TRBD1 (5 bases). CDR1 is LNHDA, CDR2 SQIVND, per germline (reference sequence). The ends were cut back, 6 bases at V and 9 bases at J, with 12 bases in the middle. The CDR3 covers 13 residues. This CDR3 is CASRTPQGSPLHF. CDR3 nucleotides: TGTGCCAGTAGGACACCGCAGGGTTCACCCCTCCACTTT.

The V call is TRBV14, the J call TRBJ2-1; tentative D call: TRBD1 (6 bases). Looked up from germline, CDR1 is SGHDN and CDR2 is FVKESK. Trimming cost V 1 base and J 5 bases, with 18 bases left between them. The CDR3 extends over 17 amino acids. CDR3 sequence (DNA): TGTGCCAGCAGCCAAGGGTCCAGGGGCGGATTGGACAATGAGCAGTTCTTC. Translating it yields CASSQGSRGGLDNEQFF. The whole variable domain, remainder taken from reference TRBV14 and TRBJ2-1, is EAGVTQFPSHSVIEKGQTVTLRCDPISGHDNLYWYRRVMGKEIKFLLHFVKESKQDESGMPNNRFLAERTGGTYSTLKVQPAELEDSGVYFCASSQGSRGGLDNEQFFGPGTRLTVL.

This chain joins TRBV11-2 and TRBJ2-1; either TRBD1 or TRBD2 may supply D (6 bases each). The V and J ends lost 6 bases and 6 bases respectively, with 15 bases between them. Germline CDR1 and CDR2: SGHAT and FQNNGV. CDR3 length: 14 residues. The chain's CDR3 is CASSPPGAANEQFF. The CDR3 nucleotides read TGTGCCAGCAGTCCCCCGGGGGCCGCCAATGAGCAGTTCTTC.